The T cell receptor (beta chain) under discussion was sequenced for a study of glioma-infiltrating T cells after dendritic cell vaccination. In this sample, this clone turned up once. The antigen remains unidentified. V shed 6 bases and J 4 bases; nucleotides not matched to a gene: 4. In germline, CDR1 is WSHSY, CDR2 SAAADI. This CDR3 spans 14 amino acids. Notes on the study in general: Higher TCR clonality did not directly relate to longer survival. Patients with more pretreatment TILs had longer time to progression and survival.

Only in-frame clones appear in the TCRdb table, and some are missing; sequencing was by immunoSEQ multiplex PCR. Found here are over 70,000 clones, about four fifths of them singletons; the top ten hold around 1.9%. The chain has TRBV10-2 and TRBJ2-5, with 11 bases that match TRBD2. Sequencing used blood, obtained before dendritic cell vaccination. This receptor was identified in a human donor with glioblastoma. DNA of the CDR3: TGCGCCAGCAGACTAGCGGGGGATGGAGAGACCCAGTACTTC. Translated: CASRLAGDGETQYF.